The 32 T cell receptor beta chains below were found in one sample sequenced in a study of OX40 agonist ivuxolimab in advanced cancers. The protocol was immunoSEQ multiplex PCR, while the TCRdb copy is restricted to in-frame clones and leaves out a portion. The sample holds 45,000 to 60,000 clones, 85% to 90% seen once. Sample: CD4+ or CD8+ T cells sorted from blood, taken in a trial of the OX40 agonist ivuxolimab. The source of these receptors is an adult with an advanced solid tumor such as melanoma, head and neck, liver or kidney cancer.

V usage is TRBV2 and J usage is TRBJ2-7; 7 bases line up with TRBD2. V dropped 6 bases and J dropped 4; count of bases not matched to a gene: 18. The CDR3 length is 17 residues. Germline values: CDR1 SNHLY, CDR2 FYNNEI. The CDR3, as DNA: TGTGCCAGCAGCGTCACGCGGACTAGGATCACATCATACGAGCAGTACTTC. It yields the protein CASSVTRTRITSYEQYF.

The genes are TRBV19 and TRBJ1-5, with D possibly being TRBD1 (5 bases). V was shortened by 4 bases and J by 3 bases, with 13 bases between the two germline ends. This CDR3 comprises 15 residues. Per the germline V gene, CDR1 is LNHDA and CDR2 is SQIVND (reference sequence). Here the CDR3 reads CASSSPGVPNQPQHF. For the CDR3, the DNA is TGTGCCAGTAGTAGCCCGGGGGTGCCCAATCAGCCCCAGCATTTT. The variable domain in full, completed from reference TRBV19 and TRBJ1-5, reads DGGITQSPKYLFRKEGQNVTLSCEQNLNHDAMYWYRQDPGQGLRLIYYSQIVNDFQKGDIAEGYSVSREKKESFPLTVTSAQKNPTAFYLCASSSPGVPNQPQHFGDGTRLSIL.

V and J are TRBV28 and TRBJ1-2; possibly TRBD1 for D (5 bases). The ends were cut back, 7 bases at V and 7 bases at J, with 13 bases in the middle. The CDR3 totals 12 residues. The germline CDR1 and CDR2 sequences are MDHEN and SYDVKM. CDR3 sequence reads: CASNSLGGGYTF. For the CDR3, the DNA is TGTGCCAGCAACAGCCTCGGGGGTGGCTACACCTTC.

The chain combines TRBV28 with TRBJ1-3; D ambiguous. Per the germline V gene, CDR1 is MDHEN and CDR2 is SYDVKM. V was cut by 4 bases and J by 7 bases, with 17 bases left in between. The CDR3 consists of 15 residues. The CDR3 is CASSSPSTNGNTIYF. DNA of the CDR3: TGTGCCAGCAGTTCCCCCTCTACAAATGGGAACACCATATATTTT.

This clone was seen a single time. The V call is TRBV19, the J call TRBJ2-5, with TRBD2 matching 7 bases. Unmatched junction bases numbered 6, after V lost 3 bases and J lost 5 bases. Germline assignment: CDR1 LNHDA and CDR2 SQIVND (reference sequence). This CDR3 region has 14 residues. The DNA of the CDR3 is TGTGCCAGTAGTATCCAAAGCGGGAAGGAGACCCAGTACTTC. Residues: CASSIQSGKETQYF.

The gene calls are TRBV19 and TRBJ2-7, with 13 bases matching TRBD2. V shed 5 bases, J shed 6 bases, and the junction held 7 bases outside the gene matches. Germline V gene sequence: CDR1 LNHDA, CDR2 SQIVND (reference sequence). This CDR3 contains 15 residues. The CDR3 DNA reads TGTGCCAGTAGTTCCAGGACTAGCGGGAGTGCCGAGCAGTACTTC. Translation gives CASSSRTSGSAEQYF.

The chain carries TRBV5-6 and TRBJ2-5; no clear D. V lost 0 bases, J lost 2 bases, and 8 bases lay in between. The CDR3 loop spans 14 amino acids. CDR1 and CDR2 (germline): SGHDT, YYEEEE. CDR3 residues: CASSLAGRQETQYF. The CDR3, as DNA: TGTGCCAGCAGCTTGGCTGGCAGACAAGAGACCCAGTACTTC.

The chain uses TRBV7-2 and TRBJ2-3; no firm D call. This CDR3 has 15 residues. The V end was cut by 2 bases, the J end by 5 bases, with 14 bases between. Germline V gene lookup returns CDR1 SGHTA and CDR2 FQGNSA. The CDR3, as DNA: TGTGCCAGCAGCTTACGGGCCCTAGTACGAGATACGCAGTATTTT. Translating it yields CASSLRALVRDTQYF.

This chain joins TRBV11-2 and TRBJ2-7; D possibly matches TRBD1 or TRBD2 (5 bases each). Germline CDR1 reads SGHAT; CDR2 reads FQNNGV. Trimming took off 4 bases at V and 6 bases at J, with 16 bases between the two ends. This CDR3 spans 14 amino acids. The CDR3 is CASSWGSGKGEQYF. The CDR3 DNA is TGTGCCAGCAGCTGGGGGTCGGGTAAGGGCGAGCAGTACTTC.

V and J are TRBV10-2 and TRBJ2-7; D gene unclear. CDR3 length: 14 amino acids. With 6 bases removed from V and 5 bases from J, the gap between germline ends came to 17 bases. In germline, CDR1 is WSHSY, CDR2 SAAADI. The CDR3 sequence: CASRGSLPGNEQYF. The CDR3 bases are TGCGCCAGCAGGGGGTCTCTACCTGGGAACGAGCAGTACTTC.

This chain joins TRBV6-5 and TRBJ1-2, with D possibly being TRBD1 (5 bases). The CDR3 extends over 15 amino acids. Trimming left V 5 bases short and J 2 bases short, with 15 bases between. Germline assignment: CDR1 MNHEY and CDR2 SVGAGI. The DNA of the CDR3 is TGTGCCAGCAGTACCTTATCGACAGCCAACTATGGCTACACCTTC. This translates into CASSTLSTANYGYTF.

This chain uses TRBV7-3 with TRBJ2-2; perhaps TRBD2 as D (5 bases). Germline assignment: CDR1 SGHTA and CDR2 FQGTGA. This CDR3 has 15 residues. Trimming took 1 base from V and 7 from J, leaving 13 bases between them. The CDR3 bases are TGTGCCAGCAGCTTAATAGGCGGGCTCGGCGGGGAGCTGTTTTTT. This sequence encodes CASSLIGGLGGELFF.

The rearrangement joins TRBV7-2 to TRBJ2-1, with 8 positions matching TRBD2. CDR3 size: 18 residues. The V gene end was trimmed by 5 bases and the J gene end by 6 bases; junction bases not matched to a gene: 18. Germline V lookup: CDR1 SGHTA, CDR2 FQGNSA. The CDR3, as DNA: TGTGCCAGCAGCCTCCGGGCGGCTAGCGGGTACGGCGGCAATGAGCAGTTCTTC. Translation gives CASSLRAASGYGGNEQFF.

The chain has TRBV10-3 and TRBJ2-7, with 11 bases aligning to TRBD1. Trimming took 2 bases from V and 2 from J; bases not matched to a gene: 5. The CDR3 runs 16 residues. Germline assignment: CDR1 ENHRY and CDR2 SYGVKD. For the CDR3, the DNA is TGTGCCATCAGTGAGGCACCGGGACAGGGGGCCTACGAGCAGTACTTC. Translation: CAISEAPGQGAYEQYF.

J is TRBJ1-4 and V is TRBV14; D unresolved. This CDR3 contains 15 residues. Trimming took off 0 bases at V and 6 bases at J, with 11 bases between the two ends. Germline V gives CDR1 SGHDN, CDR2 FVKESK. In nucleotides, the CDR3 is TGTGCCAGCAGCCAAGAACAAAGCCCCGATGAAAAACTGTTTTTT. Translating gives CASSQEQSPDEKLFF.

This sequence joins TRBV7-2 and TRBJ2-7; maybe TRBD2 (6 bases). CDR3 length: 15 residues. Germline CDR1 and CDR2: SGHTA and FQGNSA. V was cut by 5 bases and J by 2 bases, with 16 bases left in between. Written as DNA, the CDR3 is TGTGCCAGCAGCGCAGCCGGGACTTTTACCTACGAGCAGTACTTC. Amino acids: CASSAAGTFTYEQYF.

V usage is TRBV11-1 and J usage is TRBJ2-3; 11 positions match TRBD2. V lost 3 bases and J lost 5; bases outside the gene matches: 7. Germline CDR1 is SGHAT and CDR2 is FQDESV (reference sequence). The CDR3 length is 16 residues. The CDR3: CASSLTSGNPGDTQYF. DNA for the CDR3: TGTGCCAGCAGCTTGACTAGCGGGAACCCGGGAGATACGCAGTATTTT.

This chain joins TRBV5-1 and TRBJ2-3; D is ambiguous. V was trimmed by 2 bases and J by 0 bases, leaving 16 bases between them. The CDR3 spans 17 residues. The V gene's germline CDR1 is SGHRS and CDR2 YFSETQ. CDR3 loop: CASSFSLLGSSTDTQYF. The CDR3 coding sequence is TGCGCCAGCAGCTTTTCCTTACTGGGTAGTAGCACAGATACGCAGTATTTT.

The chain joins TRBV11-2 to TRBJ2-4, with D tentatively TRBD2 (7 bases). Germline values: CDR1 SGHAT, CDR2 FQNNGV. Trimming shortened V by 1 base and J by 3 bases, and 13 bases separated the two germline ends. The CDR3 spans 16 residues. The CDR3 DNA is TGTGCCAGCAGCTTAGGGCGGGGGCCTTACAAAAACATTCAGTACTTC. This encodes CASSLGRGPYKNIQYF.

The chain couples TRBV7-9 to TRBJ2-5; D not resolved. CDR1 and CDR2 from the germline V gene are SEHNR and FQNEAQ (reference sequence). The CDR3 consists of 14 residues. Trimming pared 4 bases from V and 4 bases from J, leaving 13 bases between. CDR3 residues: CASSWLGGPETQYF. DNA for the CDR3: TGTGCCAGCAGCTGGTTGGGCGGTCCAGAGACCCAGTACTTC.

The chain employs TRBV5-6 and TRBJ2-5; unclear D gene. Between the trimmed V and J ends, which lost 3 bases and 5 bases, there was a span of 14 bases. The V gene's germline CDR1 is SGHDT and CDR2 YYEEEE. The CDR3 has 14 amino acids. This chain's CDR3 is CASSSPVGIETQYF. For the CDR3, the DNA is TGTGCCAGCAGCTCGCCGGTTGGGATTGAGACCCAGTACTTC. Full variable domain (rest looked up from reference TRBV5-6 and TRBJ2-5): DAGVTQSPTHLIKTRGQQVTLRCSPKSGHDTVSWYQQALGQGPQFIFQYYEEEERQRGNFPDRFSGHQFPNYSSELNVNALLLGDSALYLCASSSPVGIETQYFGPGTRLLVL.

Only a few counts were recorded for this clone. This chain connects TRBV2 to TRBJ1-1, with D maybe TRBD1 (5 bases). Germline V gene data show CDR1 as SNHLY and CDR2 as FYNNEI. V lost 8 bases to trimming and J lost 11 bases, with 15 bases between them. The CDR3 has 11 residues. The CDR3, as DNA: TGTGCCAGCGGAGGAGGGGCGCGCGCTTTCTTT. This codes for CASGGGARAFF.

The chain joins TRBV5-1 to TRBJ2-5; D remains ambiguous. The J call may be incorrect, as the DNA end agrees better with TRBJ2-7. The germline gives CDR1 SGHRS, CDR2 YFSETQ. The CDR3 length is 11 residues. CDR3 DNA sequence: TGCGCCAGCATGTTCCAGAACGAGCAGTACTTC. It is translated as CASMFQNEQYF.

The chain combines TRBV9 with TRBJ2-3, with 10 bases fitting TRBD2. This CDR3 comprises 14 residues. J gave up 8 bases and V 3 bases, and 6 bases lay outside the gene matches. Looked up from germline, CDR1 is SGDLS and CDR2 is YYNGEE. CDR3 protein: CASSAVTSGSTQYF. The CDR3 region has the DNA TGTGCCAGCAGCGCCGTGACTAGCGGGTCTACGCAGTATTTT.

Only a few counts were recorded for this clone. V is TRBV7-9 and J is TRBJ2-2; no clear D gene. The V gene's germline CDR1 is SEHNR and CDR2 FQNEAQ (reference sequence). The CDR3 sequence is 18 residues long. Trimming took off 5 bases at V and 3 bases at J, with 22 bases between the two ends. CDR3 protein: CASSRTRTPLWDTGELFF. CDR3 bases: TGTGCCAGCAGCCGGACCCGGACGCCGTTGTGGGACACCGGGGAGCTGTTTTTT.

The V and J genes are TRBV9 and TRBJ1-1; 10 bases line up with TRBD1. Germline CDR1 and CDR2: SGDLS and YYNGEE. The length of the CDR3 is 15 residues. V was clipped by 4 bases and J by 4 bases; unmatched bases: 7. The CDR3: CASSPTGGWGTEAFF. In DNA, the CDR3 is TGTGCCAGCAGCCCGACAGGGGGCTGGGGCACTGAAGCTTTCTTT.

The chain is built from TRBV18 and TRBJ1-6, with 10 bases fitting TRBD1. Trimming removed 6 bases from V and 7 bases from J; junction bases left unmatched: 3. The CDR3 is made up of 14 amino acids. Germline-derived CDR1 and CDR2 are KGHSH and LQKENI. CDR3 residues: CASSRDRGNSPLHF. The CDR3 DNA reads as TGTGCCAGCTCCCGGGACAGGGGCAATTCACCCCTCCACTTT.

The rearrangement uses TRBV28 and TRBJ2-2, with a tentative D call TRBD1 (6 bases). CDR3 length equals 14 residues. Looked up from germline, CDR1 is MDHEN and CDR2 is SYDVKM. V lost 10 bases and J lost 2, with 14 bases in between. CDR3: CAISSGHNTGELFF. The CDR3 DNA reads TGTGCCATCTCATCGGGACACAACACCGGGGAGCTGTTTTTT. The full variable domain, its missing parts supplied by reference TRBV28 and TRBJ2-2, is DVKVTQSSRYLVKRTGEKVFLECVQDMDHENMFWYRQDPGLGLRLIYFSYDVKMKEKGDIPEGYSVSREKKERFSLILESASTNQTSMYLCAISSGHNTGELFFGEGSRLTVL.

This clone was seen once. The rearrangement links TRBV11-3 to TRBJ2-3; no definite D call. The CDR3 is made up of 14 amino acids. The ends were cut back, 1 base at V and 0 bases at J, with 5 bases in the middle. Germline V gives CDR1 SGHNT, CDR2 YENEEA. As DNA, the CDR3 is TGTGCCAGCAGCTTAGCAGGCAGCACAGATACGCAGTATTTT. Encoded protein: CASSLAGSTDTQYF.

This sequence joins TRBV19 and TRBJ1-2; a weak D match, TRBD1 (5 bases). CDR3 length equals 16 residues. The germline CDR1 and CDR2 sequences are LNHDA and SQIVND (reference sequence). Deletions cut 4 bases from V and 0 bases from J, with 15 bases between. The CDR3 region is CASSKRQAGTNYGYTF. CDR3 DNA sequence: TGTGCCAGTAGTAAGCGGCAGGCAGGGACTAACTATGGCTACACCTTC.

The chain is built from TRBV5-4 and TRBJ1-2, with D unclear. The CDR3 runs to 15 residues. Germline V lookup: CDR1 SGHNT, CDR2 YYREEE (reference sequence). V was shortened by 2 bases and J by 2 bases, with 13 bases between the two germline ends. CDR3 in amino acids: CASSLPRTANYGYTF. DNA for the CDR3: TGTGCCAGCAGCTTACCCCGGACGGCAAACTATGGCTACACCTTC.

The V gene is TRBV7-9, the J gene TRBJ2-2; 8 bases map to TRBD2. The J segment lost 0 bases and the V segment lost 0 bases, leaving 0 bases of the junction unmatched. CDR1 and CDR2 (germline): SEHNR, FQNEAQ (reference sequence). The CDR3 has 16 amino acids. In DNA, the CDR3 is TGTGCCAGCAGCTTAGCTAGCGGGGCGAACACCGGGGAGCTGTTTTTT. Translation: CASSLASGANTGELFF.